Following are 28 T cell receptor beta chains from one sample sequenced in a study of OX40 agonist ivuxolimab in advanced cancers. The repertoire was sequenced with immunoSEQ multiplex PCR; TCRdb's copy has only in-frame clones and lacks some. The repertoire has roughly 92,000 clones, under 90% of them found once; the top ten carry about 5.5%. This specimen consisted of CD4+ or CD8+ T cells sorted from blood, obtained in a trial of the OX40 agonist ivuxolimab. Receptors originate from an adult with an advanced solid tumor such as melanoma, head and neck, liver or kidney cancer.

The chain is built from TRBV5-1 and TRBJ2-5, with TRBD2 identical over 11 bases. The trim removed 4 bases at V and 2 bases at J, leaving 7 bases unmatched. The CDR3 extends over 16 amino acids. Germline V lookup: CDR1 SGHRS, CDR2 YFSETQ. Here the CDR3 reads CASSTTSGSAQETQYF. The DNA for the CDR3 is TGCGCCAGCAGCACCACTAGCGGGAGTGCTCAAGAGACCCAGTACTTC.

The rearrangement joins TRBV19 to TRBJ2-3; 11 positions match TRBD2. The junction had 6 bases not matched to a gene; V was cut back by 5 bases and J by 2 bases. The germline V gene encodes CDR1 LNHDA and CDR2 SQIVND (reference sequence). The CDR3 runs to 16 residues. The CDR3: CASSLLAGGSTDTQYF. CDR3 coding DNA: TGTGCCAGTAGTCTTCTAGCGGGAGGCTCCACAGATACGCAGTATTTT.

This clone showed up just a few times. This sequence joins TRBV27 and TRBJ1-6; D gene uncertain. CDR1 is MNHEY and CDR2 is SMNVEV in the germline V gene (reference sequence). V was shortened by 5 bases and J by 4 bases, with 3 bases between the two germline ends. The CDR3 is 12 amino acids. The CDR3 sequence: CASSAYNSPLHF. In DNA form, the CDR3 reads TGTGCCAGCAGTGCATATAATTCACCCCTCCACTTT.

In its sample, this clone was seen once. This chain connects TRBV11-2 to TRBJ2-1; D unresolved. CDR1 is SGHAT, CDR2 FQNNGV, per germline. The germline V and J ends were trimmed by 3 bases and 5 bases, with 11 bases remaining between them. This CDR3 has 14 residues. CDR3 amino acids: CASSFLNGHNEQFF. The CDR3 DNA reads TGTGCCAGCAGCTTTCTGAATGGGCACAATGAGCAGTTCTTC.

On this clone itself: The junction differs from germline at one of its ends, possibly a read error. The chain joins TRBV5-4 to TRBJ1-2; possibly TRBD1 for D (5 bases). This CDR3 spans 14 amino acids. Germline V gene lookup returns CDR1 SGHNT and CDR2 YYREEE (reference sequence). The CDR3 region has the DNA TGTGCCAGCAGCACGCGGGGACTCGGAAATGGCTACGCCTTC. Translating it yields CASSTRGLGNGYAF.

This chain connects TRBV19 to TRBJ2-4; a possible D gene is TRBD2 (5 bases). V lost 6 bases and J 5 bases, leaving 11 bases between the germline ends. This CDR3 contains 13 residues. Germline CDR1 is LNHDA and CDR2 is SQIVND (reference sequence). DNA of the CDR3: TGTGCCAGTAGCCCGGACGGGGAAAACATTCAGTACTTC. Residues: CASSPDGENIQYF.

J is TRBJ1-1 and V is TRBV1. TRBV1 is flagged as a pseudogene. This CDR3 is built from 14 residues. This CDR3 is CTSSPRPGDAEAFF. DNA for the CDR3: TGCACCAGCAGCCCAAGACCCGGGGACGCTGAAGCTTTCTTT.

The chain uses TRBV10-3 and TRBJ1-5; D call uncertain. Trimming stripped 2 bases from V and 5 bases from J, with 7 bases between. The germline V gene has CDR1 ENHRY and CDR2 SYGVKD. CDR3 length: 13 residues. The CDR3 is CAISEKRDQPQHF. CDR3 in DNA: TGTGCCATCAGTGAGAAGAGAGATCAGCCCCAGCATTTT.

This chain uses TRBV6-6 with TRBJ2-7; no reliable D call. The CDR3 has 12 amino acids. V shed 0 bases and J shed 6 bases, with 6 bases lying between them. In germline, CDR1 is MNHNY, CDR2 SVGAGI (reference sequence). CDR3: CASSYSMFEQYF. CDR3 DNA sequence: TGTGCCAGCAGTTACTCGATGTTCGAGCAGTACTTC.

The V call is TRBV27, the J call TRBJ2-7, with D possibly TRBD1 on 5 matching bases. The CDR3 extends over 13 amino acids. V lost 5 bases to trimming and J lost 0 bases, with 8 bases between them. Germline V gives CDR1 MNHEY, CDR2 SMNVEV (reference sequence). CDR3 sequence (DNA): TGTGCCAGCAGTCTCAGGGTCTCCTACGAGCAGTACTTC. Protein sequence: CASSLRVSYEQYF.

J is TRBJ1-2 and V is TRBV19; D is possibly TRBD1 (5 bases). The CDR3 contains 14 residues. Deletions cut 4 bases from V and 8 bases from J, with 17 bases between. Germline V lookup: CDR1 LNHDA, CDR2 SQIVND (reference sequence). In DNA, the CDR3 is TGTGCCAGTAGTAGCGGCCCGGGGCTAAGGGGCTACACCTTC. Translation gives CASSSGPGLRGYTF. Together with reference TRBV19 and TRBJ1-2, the CDR3 gives the full variable domain: DGGITQSPKYLFRKEGQNVTLSCEQNLNHDAMYWYRQDPGQGLRLIYYSQIVNDFQKGDIAEGYSVSREKKESFPLTVTSAQKNPTAFYLCASSSGPGLRGYTFGSGTRLTVV.

The chain couples TRBV19 to TRBJ1-4; the match to TRBD1 covers 7 bases. CDR1 and CDR2 (germline): LNHDA, SQIVND (reference sequence). Unmatched junction bases numbered 7, after V lost 5 bases and J lost 7 bases. CDR3 size: 14 residues. The CDR3 coding sequence is TGTGCCAGTAGTTTCGGGACAGAGTCTGAAAAACTGTTTTTT. Its protein product is CASSFGTESEKLFF.

The chain joins TRBV27 to TRBJ1-1; D might be TRBD1 (6 bases). Germline V gives CDR1 MNHEY, CDR2 SMNVEV (reference sequence). The CDR3 runs 13 residues. Deletions cut 2 bases from V and 9 bases from J, with 13 bases between. The CDR3 DNA follows: TGTGCCAGCAGTTTAGAAGCGGGGGCCAAAGCTTTCTTT. Translated: CASSLEAGAKAFF.

This clone was found once. This chain uses TRBV30 with TRBJ1-6, with D possibly being TRBD1 (5 bases). The CDR3 runs 15 residues. The V end was cut by 3 bases, the J end by 6 bases, with 15 bases between. Looked up from germline, CDR1 is GTSNPN and CDR2 is SVGIG (reference sequence). DNA of the CDR3: TGTGCCTGGAGAGCTAAAGGGGTCAGTAATTCACCCCTCCACTTT. Protein: CAWRAKGVSNSPLHF.

The rearrangement joins TRBV5-1 to TRBJ2-3, with 10 positions matching TRBD2. Losses at the gene ends were 3 bases for V and 4 bases for J; bases not matched to a gene: 8. The CDR3 extends over 16 amino acids. Germline values: CDR1 SGHRS, CDR2 YFSETQ. DNA for the CDR3: TGCGCCAGCAGCTGGCCTCTAGCGGGAGCGCCAGATACGCAGTATTTT. Amino acid sequence: CASSWPLAGAPDTQYF.

The chain carries TRBV29-1 and TRBJ2-5; 12 bases match TRBD1. This CDR3 has 13 amino acids. The germline V gene encodes CDR1 SQVTM and CDR2 ANQGSEA. The junction had 2 bases not matched to a gene; V was cut back by 3 bases and J by 6 bases. The CDR3 here is CSVEGQGAKTQYF. CDR3 in DNA: TGCAGCGTTGAGGGACAGGGGGCGAAGACCCAGTACTTC.

The sample holds many counts of this clone. This sequence joins TRBV6-6 and TRBJ1-3; 7 nucleotides line up with TRBD1. V shed 2 bases, J shed 4 bases, and the junction held 5 bases outside the gene matches. This CDR3 is 15 amino acids long. The germline CDR1 and CDR2 sequences are MNHNY and SVGAGI (reference sequence). CDR3 nucleotides: TGTGCCAGCAGTTACCCGACAGGGTTGGGAAACACCATATATTTT. It is translated as CASSYPTGLGNTIYF.

The rearrangement links TRBV6-1 to TRBJ2-1; TRBD2 agrees at 8 bases. The V gene's germline CDR1 is MNHNS and CDR2 SASEGT. The CDR3 runs to 15 residues. J gave up 7 bases and V 8 bases, and 13 bases lay outside the gene matches. As DNA, the CDR3 is TGTGCCAGCGGGAGGGTAGCGGGGTCCGAAAATGAGCAGTTCTTC. Translating it yields CASGRVAGSENEQFF.

The V and J genes are TRBV5-6 and TRBJ1-5, with D perhaps matching TRBD1 (6 bases). This CDR3 comprises 14 residues. Germline V lookup: CDR1 SGHDT, CDR2 YYEEEE. The ends were cut back, 0 bases at V and 9 bases at J, with 13 bases in the middle. The CDR3 region has the DNA TGTGCCAGCAGCTTGGGACAGGTCAAGGGGCCCCAGCATTTT. Its protein is CASSLGQVKGPQHF.

The V call is TRBV4-1, the J call TRBJ2-1, with D possibly TRBD2 on 6 matching bases. Trimming shortened V by 4 bases and J by 7 bases, and 11 bases separated the two germline ends. The germline CDR1 and CDR2 sequences are MGHRA and YSYEKL. The CDR3 has 13 residues. CDR3 nucleotide sequence: TGCGCCAGCAGCCTCTCGACTAGAAATGAGCAGTTCTTC. This encodes CASSLSTRNEQFF.

This rearrangement joins TRBV27 to TRBJ1-2; D is possibly TRBD1 (5 bases). Trimming shortened V by 7 bases and J by 7 bases, and 19 bases separated the two germline ends. Germline V lookup: CDR1 MNHEY, CDR2 SMNVEV (reference sequence). The CDR3 is 14 amino acids. The CDR3 here is CASNSAGTEGGYTF. The DNA of the CDR3 is TGTGCCAGCAATTCGGCAGGGACGGAGGGTGGCTACACCTTC.

This chain uses TRBV11-1 with TRBJ2-1, with a possible D match to TRBD2 (6 bases). The germline gives CDR1 SGHAT, CDR2 FQDESV (reference sequence). The V end lost 0 bases, the J end lost 0 bases, and 9 bases lay between the germline ends. This CDR3 is built from 16 residues. As DNA, the CDR3 is TGTGCCAGCAGCTTAGCCCGGGGGAGCTCCTACAATGAGCAGTTCTTC. Its translation: CASSLARGSSYNEQFF.

The V call is TRBV9, the J call TRBJ2-7; D is possibly TRBD2 (5 bases). Germline lookup yields CDR1 SGDLS and CDR2 YYNGEE. V gave up 4 bases and J gave up 2 bases, with 13 bases separating them. This CDR3 is 14 amino acids long. CDR3 amino acids: CASSPSADPYEQYF. CDR3 in DNA: TGTGCCAGCAGCCCTTCAGCGGACCCCTACGAGCAGTACTTC.

This clone was counted only a few times. The rearrangement joins TRBV7-2 to TRBJ1-5, with TRBD1 identical over 7 bases. Germline assignment: CDR1 SGHTA and CDR2 FQGNSA. The V segment lost 2 bases and the J segment 5 bases; nucleotides outside the gene matches: 0. The CDR3 is 13 residues long. CDR3 amino acids: CASSLQGDQPQHF. The CDR3 nucleotides read TGTGCCAGCAGCTTACAGGGGGATCAGCCCCAGCATTTT.

This clone was observed a handful of times. V gene TRBV27 combines with J gene TRBJ1-2; TRBD1 might be the D (6 bases). The V end was cut by 6 bases, the J end by 2 bases, with 13 bases between. The germline gives CDR1 MNHEY, CDR2 SMNVEV (reference sequence). The CDR3 contains 14 residues. Written as DNA, the CDR3 is TGTGCCAGCAGGAATTCAGGGGTAAACTATGGCTACACCTTC. Residues: CASRNSGVNYGYTF.

This chain links TRBV25-1 with TRBJ2-5; D might be TRBD1 (6 bases). The J call is in doubt because the DNA end fits TRBJ2-7 better. The CDR3 spans 15 residues. Germline CDR1 and CDR2: MGHDK and SYGVNS. The CDR3: CASSETGWGRFEQYF. The CDR3 DNA sequence: TGTGCCAGCAGTGAAACAGGGTGGGGGAGATTCGAGCAGTACTTC.

V gene TRBV6-6 combines with J gene TRBJ1-5; D call uncertain. CDR1 is MNHNY, CDR2 SVGAGI, per germline (reference sequence). V was shortened by 5 bases and J by 0 bases, with 11 bases between the two germline ends. This CDR3 contains 15 residues. CDR3 coding DNA: TGTGCCAGCAGTACCGACACAAATAGCAATCAGCCCCAGCATTTT. Translated: CASSTDTNSNQPQHF.

J is TRBJ2-2 and V is TRBV6-1; TRBD1 aligns across 12 bases. CDR3 length equals 14 residues. Trimming took 6 bases from V and 5 from J; bases not matched to a gene: 1. The germline V gene encodes CDR1 MNHNS and CDR2 SASEGT. The CDR3 sequence is CASRGQGATGELFF. The CDR3 DNA reads as TGTGCCAGCAGGGGACAGGGGGCAACCGGGGAGCTGTTTTTT.